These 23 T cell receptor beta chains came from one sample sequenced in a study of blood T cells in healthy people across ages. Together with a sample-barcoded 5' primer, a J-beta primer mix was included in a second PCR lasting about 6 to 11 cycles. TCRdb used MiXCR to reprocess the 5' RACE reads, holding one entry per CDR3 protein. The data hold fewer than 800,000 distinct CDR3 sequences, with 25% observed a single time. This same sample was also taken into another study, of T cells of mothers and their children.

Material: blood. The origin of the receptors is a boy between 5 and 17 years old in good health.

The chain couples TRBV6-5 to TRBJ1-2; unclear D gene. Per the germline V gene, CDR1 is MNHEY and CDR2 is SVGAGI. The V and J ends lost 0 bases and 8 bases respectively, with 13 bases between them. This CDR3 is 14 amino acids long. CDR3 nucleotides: TGTGCCAGCAGTTACTCGACGGTTTTGGAGGGCTACACCTTC. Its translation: CASSYSTVLEGYTF.

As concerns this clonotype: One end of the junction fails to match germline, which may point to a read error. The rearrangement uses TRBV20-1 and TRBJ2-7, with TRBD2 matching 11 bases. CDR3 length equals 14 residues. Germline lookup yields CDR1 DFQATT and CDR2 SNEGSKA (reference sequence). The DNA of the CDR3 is TGCAGTGCTGTGACTAGCGGGAACTCCTACGGGCAGTACTTC. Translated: CSAVTSGNSYGQYF.

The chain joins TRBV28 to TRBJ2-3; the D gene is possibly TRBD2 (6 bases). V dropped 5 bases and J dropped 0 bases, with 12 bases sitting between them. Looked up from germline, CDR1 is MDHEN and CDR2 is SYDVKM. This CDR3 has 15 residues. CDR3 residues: CASSLGEASTDTQYF. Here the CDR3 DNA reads TGTGCCAGCAGTCTCGGGGAGGCTAGCACAGATACGCAGTATTTT.

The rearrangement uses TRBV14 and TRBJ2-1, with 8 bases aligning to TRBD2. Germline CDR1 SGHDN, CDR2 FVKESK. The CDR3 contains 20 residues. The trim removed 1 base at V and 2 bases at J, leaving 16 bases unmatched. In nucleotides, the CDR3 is TGTGCCAGCAGCCAAGTCGGTCTGGAGTTGGCGGGGGGCCCCTACAATGAGCAGTTCTTC. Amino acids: CASSQVGLELAGGPYNEQFF. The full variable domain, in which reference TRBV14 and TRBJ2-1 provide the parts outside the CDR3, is EAGVTQFPSHSVIEKGQTVTLRCDPISGHDNLYWYRRVMGKEIKFLLHFVKESKQDESGMPNNRFLAERTGGTYSTLKVQPAELEDSGVYFCASSQVGLELAGGPYNEQFFGPGTRLTVL.

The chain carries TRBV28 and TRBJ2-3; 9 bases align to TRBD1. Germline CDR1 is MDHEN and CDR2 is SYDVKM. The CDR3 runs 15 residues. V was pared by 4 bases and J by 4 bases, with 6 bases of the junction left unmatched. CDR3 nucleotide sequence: TGTGCCAGCAGTTCCCCGGGACAGGGCCCAGATACGCAGTATTTT. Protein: CASSSPGQGPDTQYF.

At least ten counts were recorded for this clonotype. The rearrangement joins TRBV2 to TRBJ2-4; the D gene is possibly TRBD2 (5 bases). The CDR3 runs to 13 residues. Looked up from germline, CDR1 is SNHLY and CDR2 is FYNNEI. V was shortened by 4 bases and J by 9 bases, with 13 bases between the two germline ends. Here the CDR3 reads CASSVLASGIQYF. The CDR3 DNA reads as TGTGCCAGCAGTGTATTAGCGTCGGGCATTCAGTACTTC.

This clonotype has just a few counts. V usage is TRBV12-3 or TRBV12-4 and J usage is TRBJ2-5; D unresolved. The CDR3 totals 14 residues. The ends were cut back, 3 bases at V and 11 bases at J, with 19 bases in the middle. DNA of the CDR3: TGTGCCAGCAGTTTTCGTGACAAGATCCTTGAGCAGTACTTC. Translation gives CASSFRDKILEQYF.

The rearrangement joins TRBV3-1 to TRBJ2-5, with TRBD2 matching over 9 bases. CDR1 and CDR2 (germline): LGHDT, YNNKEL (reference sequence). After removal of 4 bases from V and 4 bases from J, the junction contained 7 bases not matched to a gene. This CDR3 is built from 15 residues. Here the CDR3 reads CASSPIAGVRETQYF. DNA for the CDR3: TGTGCCAGCAGCCCAATAGCGGGAGTGAGAGAGACCCAGTACTTC.

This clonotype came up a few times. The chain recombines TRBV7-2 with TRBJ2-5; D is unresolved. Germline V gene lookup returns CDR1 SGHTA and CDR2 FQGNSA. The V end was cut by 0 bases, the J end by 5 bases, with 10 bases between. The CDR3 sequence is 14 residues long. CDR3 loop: CASSLAIYRETQYF. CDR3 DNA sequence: TGTGCCAGCAGCTTAGCGATCTATCGGGAGACCCAGTACTTC.

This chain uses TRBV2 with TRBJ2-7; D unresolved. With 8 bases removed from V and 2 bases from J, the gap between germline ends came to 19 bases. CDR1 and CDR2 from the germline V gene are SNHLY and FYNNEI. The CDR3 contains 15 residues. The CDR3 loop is CASALCSTNTYEQYF. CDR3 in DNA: TGTGCCAGCGCCCTCTGCAGCACTAATACCTACGAGCAGTACTTC. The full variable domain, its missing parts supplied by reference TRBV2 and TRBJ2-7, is EPEVTQTPSHQVTQMGQEVILRCVPISNHLYFYWYRQILGQKVEFLVSFYNNEISEKSEIFDDQFSVERPDGSNFTLKIRSTKLEDSAMYFCASALCSTNTYEQYFGPGTRLTVT.

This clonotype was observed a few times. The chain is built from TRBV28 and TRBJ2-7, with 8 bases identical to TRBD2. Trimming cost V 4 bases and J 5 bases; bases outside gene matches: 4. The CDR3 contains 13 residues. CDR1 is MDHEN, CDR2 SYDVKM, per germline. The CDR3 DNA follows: TGTGCCAGCAGTTCCGGGACTAGTCACGAGCAGTACTTC. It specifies CASSSGTSHEQYF. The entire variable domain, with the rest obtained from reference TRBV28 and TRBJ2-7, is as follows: DVKVTQSSRYLVKRTGEKVFLECVQDMDHENMFWYRQDPGLGLRLIYFSYDVKMKEKGDIPEGYSVSREKKERFSLILESASTNQTSMYLCASSSGTSHEQYFGPGTRLTVT.

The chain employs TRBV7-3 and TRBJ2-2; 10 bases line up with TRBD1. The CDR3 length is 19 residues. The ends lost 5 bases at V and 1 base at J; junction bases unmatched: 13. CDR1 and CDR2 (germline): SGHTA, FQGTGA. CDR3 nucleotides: TGTGCCAGCAGCCTAGAGGGGAGACAGGGGGCATGGAACACCGGGGAGCTGTTTTTT. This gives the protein CASSLEGRQGAWNTGELFF. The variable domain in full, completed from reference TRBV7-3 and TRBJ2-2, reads GAGVSQTPSNKVTEKGKYVELRCDPISGHTALYWYRQSLGQGPEFLIYFQGTGAADDSGLPNDRFFAVRPEGSVSTLKIQRTERGDSAVYLCASSLEGRQGAWNTGELFFGEGSRLTVL.

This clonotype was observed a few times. The CDR3, as DNA: TGTGCCACCAGCAAGACTGGGGCCTTTCAAAACATTCAGTACTTC. Its translation is CATSKTGAFQNIQYF. The rearrangement links TRBV15 to TRBJ2-4; a possible D gene is TRBD1 (5 bases). The CDR3 sequence is 15 residues long. V lost 4 bases, J lost 5 bases, and 15 bases lay in between. Germline V lookup: CDR1 LNHNV, CDR2 YYDKDF (reference sequence).

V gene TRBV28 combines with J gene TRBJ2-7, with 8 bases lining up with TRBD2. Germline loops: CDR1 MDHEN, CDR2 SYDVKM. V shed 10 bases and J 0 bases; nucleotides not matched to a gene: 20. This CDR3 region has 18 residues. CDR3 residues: CATNRGTSLNPSSYEQYF. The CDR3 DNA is TGTGCCACGAACCGCGGGACTAGTCTTAATCCGAGCTCCTACGAGCAGTACTTC.

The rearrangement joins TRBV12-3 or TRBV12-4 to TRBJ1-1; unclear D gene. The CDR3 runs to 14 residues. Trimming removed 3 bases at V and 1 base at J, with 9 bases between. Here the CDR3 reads CASSFSTPNTEAFF. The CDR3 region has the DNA TGTGCCAGCAGTTTTTCGACACCGAACACTGAAGCTTTCTTT.

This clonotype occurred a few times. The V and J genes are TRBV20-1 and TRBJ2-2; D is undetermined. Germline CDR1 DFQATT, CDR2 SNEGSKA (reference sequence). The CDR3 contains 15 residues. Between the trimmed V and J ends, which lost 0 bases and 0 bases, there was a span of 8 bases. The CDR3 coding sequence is TGCAGTGCTAGAGATTTTAGGTCGAACACCGGGGAGCTGTTTTTT. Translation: CSARDFRSNTGELFF.

CDR3 protein: CASSLRTGTEYNEQFF. DNA of the CDR3: TGTGCCAGCAGCCTACGAACCGGGACAGAATACAATGAGCAGTTCTTC. V gene TRBV14 combines with J gene TRBJ2-1; 7 bases are shared with TRBD1. There are 16 residues in the CDR3. The germline gives CDR1 SGHDN, CDR2 FVKESK. Germline trimming cut 4 bases from V and 4 bases from J; bases unmatched to any gene: 10.

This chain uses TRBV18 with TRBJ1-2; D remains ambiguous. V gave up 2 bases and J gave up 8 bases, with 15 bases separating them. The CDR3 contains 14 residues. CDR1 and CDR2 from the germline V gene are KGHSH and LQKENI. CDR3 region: CASSPRDDTSGYTF. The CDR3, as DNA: TGTGCCAGCTCACCAAGAGATGACACCTCAGGCTACACCTTC.

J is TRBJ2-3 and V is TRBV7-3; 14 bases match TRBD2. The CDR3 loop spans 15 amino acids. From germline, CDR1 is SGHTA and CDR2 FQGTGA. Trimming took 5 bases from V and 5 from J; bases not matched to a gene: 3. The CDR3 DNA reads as TGTGCCAGCAGCCTTGGACTAGCGGGGGGAGATACGCAGTATTTT. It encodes CASSLGLAGGDTQYF.

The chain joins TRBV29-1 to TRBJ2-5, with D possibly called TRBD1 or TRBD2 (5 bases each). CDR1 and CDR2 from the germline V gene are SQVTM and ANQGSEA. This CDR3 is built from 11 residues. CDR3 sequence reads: CTITGGETQYF. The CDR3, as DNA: TGCACGATCACTGGGGGAGAGACCCAGTACTTC.

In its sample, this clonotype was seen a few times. CDR3 region: CASSLRGMADTEAFF. The CDR3 nucleotides read TGTGCCAGCAGCTTACGGGGCATGGCAGACACTGAAGCTTTCTTT. The V and J genes are TRBV13 and TRBJ1-1; possibly TRBD1 for D (5 bases). V lost 2 bases, J lost 3 bases, and 13 bases lay in between. This CDR3 has 15 amino acids. Germline CDR1 and CDR2: PRHDT and FYEKMQ (reference sequence).

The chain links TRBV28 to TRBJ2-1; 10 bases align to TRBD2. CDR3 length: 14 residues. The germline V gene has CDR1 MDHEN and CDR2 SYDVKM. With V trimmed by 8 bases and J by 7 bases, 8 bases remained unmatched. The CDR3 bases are TGTGCCAGCCGGACTAGCGGAGTCGGGAATGAGCAGTTCTTC. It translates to CASRTSGVGNEQFF.

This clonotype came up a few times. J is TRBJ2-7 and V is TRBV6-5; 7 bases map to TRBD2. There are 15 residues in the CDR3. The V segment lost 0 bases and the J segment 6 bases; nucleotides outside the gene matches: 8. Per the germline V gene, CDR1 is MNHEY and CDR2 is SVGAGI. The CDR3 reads CASSYSPTGGSEQYF. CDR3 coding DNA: TGTGCCAGCAGTTACTCCCCTACGGGGGGAAGCGAGCAGTACTTC.